A selection of T cell receptor beta chains follows, all from one sample in a study of technical replicates of blood from a handful of donors. Here immunoSEQ multiplex PCR was the method, and the copy in TCRdb shows in-frame clones only, minus some. The sample shows approximately 85,000 clones, over 85% of them seen only once. Input material: T cells isolated from PBMCs. All receptors come from a human donor in good health. Both conserved end residues are part of each CDR3. Fields, in order: CDR3 length, D gene, V gene, clone size, J gene, CDR3 DNA, CDR3 protein. D genes are given only for firm matches. Clone size is not always given. Where it is, it says once, few, many or a class for expanded clones.

12	.	TRBV7-8	once	TRBJ1-1	TGTGCCAGCAGCTTTAGCGACACTGAAGCTTTCTTT	CASSFSDTEAFF
12	.	TRBV4-2	.	TRBJ1-2	TGTGCCAGCAGCCGTCTCGAGTATGGCTACACCTTC	CASSRLEYGYTF
15	TRBD1	TRBV6-5	.	TRBJ1-2	TGTGCCAGCAGCCAGGCGGGGACAGGGCGCTATGGCTACACCTTC	CASSQAGTGRYGYTF
14	.	TRBV5-5	.	TRBJ2-7	TGTGCCAGCAGCTTGATACGGGAGTGGGGCGAGCAGTACTTC	CASSLIREWGEQYF
18	.	TRBV6-1	.	TRBJ1-2	TGTGCCAGCAGTGAAATCGGCGGGGGGAGTGGACAGCTCTATGGCTACACCTTC	CASSEIGGGSGQLYGYTF
13	TRBD2	TRBV10-1	.	TRBJ2-1	TGCGCCAGCAGTTACGGGGGGGCTAATGAGCAGTTCTTC	CASSYGGANEQFF
15	TRBD2	TRBV10-1	.	TRBJ2-5	TGCGCCAGCAGTGAACTGAGCGGGAGGCAAGAGACCCAGTACTTC	CASSELSGRQETQYF
16	.	TRBV5-1	.	TRBJ1-6	TGCGCCAGCAGCTTGGCTCCGGGGGTAGGAAATTCACCCCTCCACTTT	CASSLAPGVGNSPLHF
15	TRBD1	TRBV5-4	.	TRBJ1-2	TGTGCCAGCAGCTTCCGGGACAGGGGTGACTATGGCTACACCTTC	CASSFRDRGDYGYTF
15	TRBD2	TRBV14	.	TRBJ2-5	TGTGCCAGCAGCCGAGTAGACCTAGCGGGAGAGACCCAGTACTTC	CASSRVDLAGETQYF
12	.	TRBV29-1	.	TRBJ1-5	TGCAGCGTGGGTGGGGGGAATCAGCCCCAGCATTTT	CSVGGGNQPQHF
15	.	TRBV28	.	TRBJ1-2	TGTGCCAGCAGTGGGTGGGGGGGGCTTGACTATGGCTACACCTTC	CASSGWGGLDYGYTF
13	TRBD1	TRBV5-8	.	TRBJ2-7	TGTGCCAGCATCCGACAGGGGGGCTACGAGCAGTACTTC	CASIRQGGYEQYF
13	.	TRBV2	.	TRBJ2-1	TGTGCCAGCAGGGACGGAACAGCGGTTGAGCAGTTCTTC	CASRDGTAVEQFF
13	.	TRBV11-3	.	TRBJ2-5	TGTGCCAGCAGCTTTTACGGGGAAGAGACCCAGTACTTC	CASSFYGEETQYF
14	.	TRBV28	.	TRBJ2-7	TGTGCCAGCAGTTTATCCGGGGAGCCCTACGAGCAGTACTTC	CASSLSGEPYEQYF
14	TRBD1	TRBV27	.	TRBJ1-5	TGTGCCAGCAGTTCGACAGGGGGAAATCAGCCCCAGCATTTT	CASSSTGGNQPQHF
16	TRBD1	TRBV28	.	TRBJ1-5	TGTGCCAGCAGTACCGGGACAGCTGACTTTAATCAGCCCCAGCATTTT	CASSTGTADFNQPQHF
12	.	TRBV10-3	.	TRBJ1-5	TGTGCCATCAAGGAGACAGGTCAGCCCCAGCATTTT	CAIKETGQPQHF
15	.	TRBV5-1	.	TRBJ2-1	TGCGCCAGCAGCTTGGGGGCTTCGGACTACAATGAGCAGTTCTTC	CASSLGASDYNEQFF